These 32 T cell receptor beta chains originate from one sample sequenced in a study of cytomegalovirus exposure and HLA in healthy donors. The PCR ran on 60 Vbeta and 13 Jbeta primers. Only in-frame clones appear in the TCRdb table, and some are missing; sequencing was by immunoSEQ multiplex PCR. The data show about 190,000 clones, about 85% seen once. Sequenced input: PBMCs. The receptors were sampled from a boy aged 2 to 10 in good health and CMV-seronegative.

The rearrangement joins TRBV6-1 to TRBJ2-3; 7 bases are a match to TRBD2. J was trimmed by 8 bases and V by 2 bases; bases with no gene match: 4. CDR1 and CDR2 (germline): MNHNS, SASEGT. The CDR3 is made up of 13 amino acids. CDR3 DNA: TGTGCCAGCAGTGAATCTACGGGAGGTACGCAGTATTTT. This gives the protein CASSESTGGTQYF.

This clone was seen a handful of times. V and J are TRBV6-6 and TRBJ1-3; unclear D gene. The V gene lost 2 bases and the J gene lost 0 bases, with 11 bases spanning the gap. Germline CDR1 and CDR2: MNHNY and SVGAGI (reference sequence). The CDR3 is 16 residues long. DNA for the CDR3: TGTGCCAGCAGTTACCGAGACACCCTCTCTGGAAACACCATATATTTT. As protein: CASSYRDTLSGNTIYF.

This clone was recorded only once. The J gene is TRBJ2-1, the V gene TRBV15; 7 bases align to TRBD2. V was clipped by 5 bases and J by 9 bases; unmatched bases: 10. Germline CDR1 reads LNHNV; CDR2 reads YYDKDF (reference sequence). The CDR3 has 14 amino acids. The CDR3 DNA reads TGTGCCACCAGCGAGCGGGACTCCCGCTCTGAGCAGTTCTTC. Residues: CATSERDSRSEQFF.

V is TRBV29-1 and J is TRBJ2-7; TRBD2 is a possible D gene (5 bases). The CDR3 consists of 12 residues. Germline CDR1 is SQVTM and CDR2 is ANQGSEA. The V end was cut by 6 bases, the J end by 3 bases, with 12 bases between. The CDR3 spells CSVVEDGYEQYF. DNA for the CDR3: TGCAGCGTCGTGGAGGACGGCTACGAGCAGTACTTC.

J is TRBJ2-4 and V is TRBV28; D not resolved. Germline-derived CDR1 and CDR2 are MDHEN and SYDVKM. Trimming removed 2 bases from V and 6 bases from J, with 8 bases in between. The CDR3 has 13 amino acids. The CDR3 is CASSLAVLNIQYF. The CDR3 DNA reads TGTGCCAGCAGTTTAGCGGTACTAAACATTCAGTACTTC.

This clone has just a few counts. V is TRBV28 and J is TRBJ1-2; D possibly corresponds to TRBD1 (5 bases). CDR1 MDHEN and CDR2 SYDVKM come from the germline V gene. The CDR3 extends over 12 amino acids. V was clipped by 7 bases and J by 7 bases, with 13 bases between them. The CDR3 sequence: CASTLGQGGYTF. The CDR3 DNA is TGTGCCAGCACCCTTGGGCAGGGTGGCTACACCTTC.

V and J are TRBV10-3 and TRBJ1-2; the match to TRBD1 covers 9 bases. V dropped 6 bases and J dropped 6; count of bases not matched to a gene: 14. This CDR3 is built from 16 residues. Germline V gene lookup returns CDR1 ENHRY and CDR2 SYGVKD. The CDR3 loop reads CAIRTGGDLRLDGYTF. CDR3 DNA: TGTGCCATCAGAACAGGGGGCGACCTGAGGCTGGATGGCTACACCTTC.

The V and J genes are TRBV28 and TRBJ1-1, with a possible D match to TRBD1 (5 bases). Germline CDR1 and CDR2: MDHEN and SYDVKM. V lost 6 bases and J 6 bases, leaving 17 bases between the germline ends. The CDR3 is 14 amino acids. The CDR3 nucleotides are TGTGCCAGCAGGGGGCGGAGTCGGAATCCTGAAGCTTTCTTT. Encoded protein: CASRGRSRNPEAFF.

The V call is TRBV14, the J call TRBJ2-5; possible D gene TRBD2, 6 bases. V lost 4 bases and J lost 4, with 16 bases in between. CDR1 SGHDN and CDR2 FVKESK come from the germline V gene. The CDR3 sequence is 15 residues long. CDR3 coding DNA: TGTGCCAGCAGCCTCATGGGGGAGGAGTTAGAGACCCAGTACTTC. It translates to CASSLMGEELETQYF.

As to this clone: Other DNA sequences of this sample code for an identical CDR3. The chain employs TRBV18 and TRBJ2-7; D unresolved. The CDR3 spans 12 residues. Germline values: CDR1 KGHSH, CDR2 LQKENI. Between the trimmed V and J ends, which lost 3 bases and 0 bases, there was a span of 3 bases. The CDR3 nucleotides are TGTGCCAGCTCACCCTCCTCCTACGAGCAGTACTTC. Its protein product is CASSPSSYEQYF.

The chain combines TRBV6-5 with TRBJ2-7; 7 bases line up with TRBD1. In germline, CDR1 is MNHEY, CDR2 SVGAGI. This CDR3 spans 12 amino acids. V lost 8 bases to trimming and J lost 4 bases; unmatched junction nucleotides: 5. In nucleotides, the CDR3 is TGTGCCAGCCAGGGGACAGATTACGAGCAGTACTTC. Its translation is CASQGTDYEQYF.

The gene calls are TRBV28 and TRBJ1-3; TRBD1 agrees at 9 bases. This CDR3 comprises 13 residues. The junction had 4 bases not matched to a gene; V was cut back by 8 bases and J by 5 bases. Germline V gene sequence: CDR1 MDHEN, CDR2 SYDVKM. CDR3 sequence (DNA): TGTGCCAGCGGTGGACAGGGGCGAAACACCATATATTTT. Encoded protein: CASGGQGRNTIYF.

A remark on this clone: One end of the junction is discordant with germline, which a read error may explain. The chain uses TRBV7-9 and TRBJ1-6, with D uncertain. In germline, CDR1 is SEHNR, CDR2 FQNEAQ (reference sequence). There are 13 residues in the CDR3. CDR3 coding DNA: TGTTCCAGCAGCTCCTCTCTAAATTCACCCCTCCACTTT. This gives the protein CSSSSSLNSPLHF.

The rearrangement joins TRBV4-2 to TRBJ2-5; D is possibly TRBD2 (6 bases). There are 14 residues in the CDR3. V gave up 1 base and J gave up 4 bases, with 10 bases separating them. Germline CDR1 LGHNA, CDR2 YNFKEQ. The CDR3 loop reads CASSQGGVGETQYF. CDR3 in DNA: TGTGCCAGCAGCCAAGGGGGGGTGGGAGAGACCCAGTACTTC.

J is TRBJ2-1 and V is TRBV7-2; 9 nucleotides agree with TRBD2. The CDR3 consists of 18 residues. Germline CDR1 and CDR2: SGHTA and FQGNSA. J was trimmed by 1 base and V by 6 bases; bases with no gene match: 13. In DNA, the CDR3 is TGTGCCAGCAGTCAAAGACTAGCGGCAGACCTATCCTACAATGAGCAGTTCTTC. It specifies CASSQRLAADLSYNEQFF.

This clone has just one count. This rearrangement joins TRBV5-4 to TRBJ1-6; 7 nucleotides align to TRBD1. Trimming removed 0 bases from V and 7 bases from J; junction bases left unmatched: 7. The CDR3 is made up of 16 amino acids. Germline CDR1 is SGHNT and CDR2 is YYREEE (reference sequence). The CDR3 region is CASSLAGATGNSPLHF. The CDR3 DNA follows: TGTGCCAGCAGCTTGGCCGGGGCGACAGGGAATTCACCCCTCCACTTT.

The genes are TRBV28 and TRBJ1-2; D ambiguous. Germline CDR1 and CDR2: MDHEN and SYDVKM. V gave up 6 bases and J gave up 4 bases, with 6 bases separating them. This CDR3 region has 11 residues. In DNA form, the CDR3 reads TGTGCCAGCAGGGTCGGCTATGGCTACACCTTC. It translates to CASRVGYGYTF.

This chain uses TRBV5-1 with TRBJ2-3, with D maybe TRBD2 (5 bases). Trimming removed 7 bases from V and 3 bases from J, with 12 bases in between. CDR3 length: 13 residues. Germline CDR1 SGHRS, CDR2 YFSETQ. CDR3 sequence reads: CASGETLTDTQYF. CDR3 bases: TGCGCCAGCGGGGAGACGCTTACAGATACGCAGTATTTT. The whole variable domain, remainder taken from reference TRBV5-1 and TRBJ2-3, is KAGVTQTPRYLIKTRGQQVTLSCSPISGHRSVSWYQQTPGQGLQFLFEYFSETQRNKGNFPGRFSGRQFSNSRSEMNVSTLELGDSALYLCASGETLTDTQYFGPGTRLTVL.

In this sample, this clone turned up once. CDR3: CASSLQGIAYEQYF. Here the CDR3 DNA reads TGTGCCAGCAGTTTACAGGGGATCGCGTACGAGCAGTACTTC. The gene calls are TRBV28 and TRBJ2-7; tentatively, D is TRBD1 (6 bases). The CDR3 is 14 amino acids. Looked up from germline, CDR1 is MDHEN and CDR2 is SYDVKM. Trimming took off 2 bases at V and 4 bases at J, with 12 bases between the two ends.

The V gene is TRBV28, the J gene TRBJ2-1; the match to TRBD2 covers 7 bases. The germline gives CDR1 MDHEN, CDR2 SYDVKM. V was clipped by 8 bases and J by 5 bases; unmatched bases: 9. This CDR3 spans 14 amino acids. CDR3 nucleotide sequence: TGTGCCAGCGCTGCGGGAGCGGTTAACAATGAGCAGTTCTTC. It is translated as CASAAGAVNNEQFF.

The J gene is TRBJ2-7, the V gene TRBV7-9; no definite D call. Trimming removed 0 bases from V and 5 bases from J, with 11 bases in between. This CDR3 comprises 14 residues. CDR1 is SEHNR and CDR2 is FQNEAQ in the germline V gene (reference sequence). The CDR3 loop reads CASSLAGQANEQYF. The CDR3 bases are TGTGCCAGCAGCTTAGCCGGTCAGGCGAACGAGCAGTACTTC.

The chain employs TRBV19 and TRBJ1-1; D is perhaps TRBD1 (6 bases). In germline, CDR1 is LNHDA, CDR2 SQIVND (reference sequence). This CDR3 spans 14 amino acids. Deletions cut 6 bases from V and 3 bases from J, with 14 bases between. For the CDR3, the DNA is TGTGCCAGTAGGCAGGGGACCCGGGACACTGAAGCTTTCTTT. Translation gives CASRQGTRDTEAFF. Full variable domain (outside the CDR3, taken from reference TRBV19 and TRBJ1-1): DGGITQSPKYLFRKEGQNVTLSCEQNLNHDAMYWYRQDPGQGLRLIYYSQIVNDFQKGDIAEGYSVSREKKESFPLTVTSAQKNPTAFYLCASRQGTRDTEAFFGQGTRLTVV.

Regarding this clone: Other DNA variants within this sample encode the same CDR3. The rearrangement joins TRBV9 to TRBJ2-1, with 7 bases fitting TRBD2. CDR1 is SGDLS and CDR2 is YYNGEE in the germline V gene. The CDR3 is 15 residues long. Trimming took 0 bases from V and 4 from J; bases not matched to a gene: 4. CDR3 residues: CASSVGLAGYNEQFF. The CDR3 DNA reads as TGTGCCAGCAGCGTAGGACTAGCTGGTTACAATGAGCAGTTCTTC.

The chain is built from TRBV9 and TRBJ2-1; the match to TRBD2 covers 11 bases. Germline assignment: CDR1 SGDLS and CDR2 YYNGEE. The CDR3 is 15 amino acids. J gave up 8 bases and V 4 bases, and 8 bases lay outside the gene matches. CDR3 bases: TGTGCCAGCAGCCTAGGGCTAGCGGGAGGCGATGAGCAGTTCTTC. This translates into CASSLGLAGGDEQFF.

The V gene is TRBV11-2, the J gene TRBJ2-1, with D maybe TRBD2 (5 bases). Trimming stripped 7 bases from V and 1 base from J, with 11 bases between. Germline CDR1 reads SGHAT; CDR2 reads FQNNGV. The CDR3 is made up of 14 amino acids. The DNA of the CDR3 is TGTGCCAGCACCCCGACGGGATCCTACAATGAGCAGTTCTTC. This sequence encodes CASTPTGSYNEQFF.

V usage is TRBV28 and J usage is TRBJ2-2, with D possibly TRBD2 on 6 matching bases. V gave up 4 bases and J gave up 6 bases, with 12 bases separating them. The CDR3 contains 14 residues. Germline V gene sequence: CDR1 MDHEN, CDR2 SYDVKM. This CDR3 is CASSSPGLAGELFF. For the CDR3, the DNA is TGTGCCAGCAGTTCACCGGGACTTGCCGGGGAGCTGTTTTTT.

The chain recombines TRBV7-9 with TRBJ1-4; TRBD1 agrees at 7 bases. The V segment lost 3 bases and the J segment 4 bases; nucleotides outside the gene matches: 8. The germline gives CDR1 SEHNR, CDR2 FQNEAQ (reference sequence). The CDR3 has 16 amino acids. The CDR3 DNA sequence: TGTGCCAGCAGCTTGAGGACAGGACGGGATAATGAAAAACTGTTTTTT. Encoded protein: CASSLRTGRDNEKLFF.

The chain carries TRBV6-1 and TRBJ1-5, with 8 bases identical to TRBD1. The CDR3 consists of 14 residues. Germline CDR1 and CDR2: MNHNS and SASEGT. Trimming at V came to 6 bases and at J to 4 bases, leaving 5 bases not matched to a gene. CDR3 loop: CASSGGQANQPQHF. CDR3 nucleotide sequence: TGTGCCAGCAGCGGGGGACAGGCGAATCAGCCCCAGCATTTT.

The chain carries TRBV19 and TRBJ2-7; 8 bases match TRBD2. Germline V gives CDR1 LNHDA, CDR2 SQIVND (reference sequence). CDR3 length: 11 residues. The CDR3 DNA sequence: TGTGGTTGGCGGGAGGACTACGAGCAGTACTTC. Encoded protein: CGWREDYEQYF. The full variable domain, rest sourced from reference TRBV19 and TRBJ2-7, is DGGITQSPKYLFRKEGQNVTLSCEQNLNHDAMYWYRQDPGQGLRLIYYSQIVNDFQKGDIAEGYSVSREKKESFPLTVTSAQKNPTAFYLCGWREDYEQYFGPGTRLTVT.

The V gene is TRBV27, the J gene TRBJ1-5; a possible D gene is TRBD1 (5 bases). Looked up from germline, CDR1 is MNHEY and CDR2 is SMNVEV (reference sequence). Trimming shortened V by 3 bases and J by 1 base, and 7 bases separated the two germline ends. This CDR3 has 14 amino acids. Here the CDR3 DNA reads TGTGCCAGCAGTTTCGGGGGGAGCAATCAGCCCCAGCATTTT. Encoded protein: CASSFGGSNQPQHF.

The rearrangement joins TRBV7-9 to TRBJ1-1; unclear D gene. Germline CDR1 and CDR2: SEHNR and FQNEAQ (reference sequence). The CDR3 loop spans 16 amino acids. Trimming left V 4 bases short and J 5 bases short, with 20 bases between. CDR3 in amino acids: CASSSHGEAEGTEAFF. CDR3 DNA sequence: TGTGCCAGCAGCTCACATGGAGAAGCGGAGGGTACTGAAGCTTTCTTT.

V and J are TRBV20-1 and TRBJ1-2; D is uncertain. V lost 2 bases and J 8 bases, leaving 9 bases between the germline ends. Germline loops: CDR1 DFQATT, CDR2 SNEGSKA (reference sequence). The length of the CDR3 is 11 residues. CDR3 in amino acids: CSARTPGGYTF. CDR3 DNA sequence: TGCAGTGCTAGAACCCCGGGAGGCTACACCTTC.